This TCR beta chain was obtained from a study of blood T cells in healthy people across ages (dated by TCRdb to between 2014 and 2017). Regarding the research as a whole: In model experiments, template switching captured roughly one uniquely barcoded TCR beta cDNA molecule for every two T cells. To avoid experimental bias, donors of different ages were randomly spread across the sequencing lanes. Using the same blood draw, the study looked at two additional independent replicas of 1 million unique cDNA reads for two donors, one aged 18 to 30 and the other aged 80 or older. Four age groups were formed from the donors: young (average roughly 15 years), middle-aged (roughly 38), aged (roughly 56) and long-lived (about 75). Using deep sequencing normalized with unique cDNA molecular identifiers, the study measured how TCR beta repertoire diversity changes with age. Summary of the overall study and its limitations: Because donor CMV infection status was unknown, age-related changes in expanded clonotypes were potentially confounded. The percentage of naive T cells measured by flow cytometry correlated strongly with observed TCR beta diversity. Bulk unsorted PBMC profiling prevented conclusive comparison of naive and antigen-experienced compartments. Compared with the aged group, the long-lived group had more naive CD4+ T cells, fewer expanded clones and increased TCR diversity, a pattern suggesting age selection. Estimates of total diversity based on one million sequenced T cells were regarded as lower bounds and as underestimates. As age increased, observed TCR beta diversity per million T cells dropped in a roughly linear way, and a significant reduction was already evident by age 40.

In regard to this clonotype: What this receptor recognizes is not known. Per-base quality was not reported, and no clone a single base away is much larger than it.

The donors were some 39 Caucasian individuals from Russia, aged roughly 6 to 90 years, who were systemically healthy. About 9.6 milliliters of peripheral blood were collected from each donor into EDTA-treated Vacutainer tubes. PBMCs were isolated by Ficoll-Paque density-gradient centrifugation, with at least 7 million obtained per sample. Total RNA, at least 6 micrograms per sample, was extracted from PBMCs with Trizol reagent. The percentages of naive CD45RAhigh/CD27high T cells were determined by flow cytometry on a PBMC aliquot from every donor. V ends up 2 bases short and J 2 bases short, with an unmatched junction base count of 11. Inclusive of the bounding cysteine and phenylalanine, the CDR3 is 17 residues long. The only DNA kept is the CDR3, 51 bases in frame from the first base. Looking up the germline V gene (reference sequence) yields CDR1 MNHNY and CDR2 SVGAGI. Libraries were prepared through 5' RACE. Instrument on record: Illumina HiSeq 2500. A second PCR of roughly 7 to 12 cycles was performed with a sample-barcoded 5' primer and a J-beta primer mix. A unique molecular identifier was introduced onto each TCR beta cDNA molecule by a template-switch 5' adaptor carrying 12 random nucleotides. At least 2.5 million CDR3-containing paired-end reads were obtained from each sample. All of the RNA was converted into first-strand cDNA using the Mint cDNA synthesis kit, with a TRBC-specific oligonucleotide serving as the primer. Following uracil-DNA glycosylase treatment, all cDNA underwent a first 18-cycle PCR with the universal primers M1SS and BC2_uni_R. The original methods were these. For normalization, 1 million high-quality reads, each with a distinct molecular identifier, were randomly selected from each sample. Reads sharing molecular identifiers were discarded rather than binned into consensus sequences. MiTCR, with a Q25 quality threshold and the strictest error-elimination algorithm, was used for CDR3 identification, clonotype clustering and error correction. Lower-bound total TCR beta diversity was estimated with a nonparametric unseen species model using Euler transformation. TCRdb handled the public reads itself, with Q25 trimming in fastp and clone calling in MiXCR, and kept productive beta chains. Every CDR3 protein is listed once, alongside the most common genes and DNA of its rows. TCRdb's processing, not the study's, gives the V and J calls here. Counted in this sample were hundreds of thousands of distinct CDR3 sequences; approximately 40% of them appeared once. Together, the top ten hold 25% to 30% of the sample.

This clonotype was sampled from an elderly man in good health. Recombination joined TRBV6-6 with TRBJ2-7; 8 bases in between match TRBD2. The material sequenced was blood. The DNA sequence reads TGTGCCAGCAGTTACGACCCATTAGCGGGGCCACCCTACGAGCAGTACTTC. Translated, this is CASSYDPLAGPPYEQYF.